This entry lists 13 T cell receptor beta chains sequenced from one sample in a study of graft-versus-host responses after intestinal transplantation. Only in-frame clones appear in the TCRdb table, and some are missing; sequencing was by immunoSEQ multiplex PCR. Of nearly 20,000 clones in the sample, about nine tenths were seen once. Sequencing was performed on PBMCs, taken about 230 days after intestinal transplant. The receptors derive from a human patient who received an intestinal transplant, so some T cells may come from the graft donor.

V is TRBV5-1 and J is TRBJ2-1, with 11 bases matching TRBD1. With 2 bases clipped from V and 7 bases from J, the junction kept 5 bases outside the gene matches. Per the germline V gene, CDR1 is SGHRS and CDR2 is YFSETQ. CDR3 length: 15 residues. The chain's CDR3 is CASSLRTGGINEQFF. The CDR3 bases are TGCGCCAGCAGCTTAAGGACAGGGGGCATAAATGAGCAGTTCTTC.

The chain links TRBV6-4 to TRBJ1-2; D is unclear. The germline V and J ends were trimmed by 5 bases and 4 bases, with 23 bases remaining between them. The CDR3 sequence is 17 residues long. Germline CDR1 MRHNA, CDR2 SNTAGT. CDR3 in amino acids: CASSWISPHGKTYGYTF. As DNA, the CDR3 is TGTGCCAGCAGTTGGATTAGCCCACACGGAAAGACCTATGGCTACACCTTC.

The chain employs TRBV7-3 and TRBJ2-2, with D perhaps TRBD1 (6 bases). Germline-derived CDR1 and CDR2 are SGHTA and FQGTGA. V shed 2 bases and J shed 0 bases, with 10 bases lying between them. The CDR3 is 16 amino acids. The CDR3 DNA reads TGTGCCAGCAGCTTATCTGGGGGCCCGAACACCGGGGAGCTGTTTTTT. Translation: CASSLSGGPNTGELFF.

The chain links TRBV11-2 to TRBJ1-2, with D unclear. There are 14 residues in the CDR3. V lost 2 bases and J lost 0, with 7 bases in between. The germline CDR1 and CDR2 sequences are SGHAT and FQNNGV. The CDR3 is CASSLLLTNYGYTF. The CDR3, as DNA: TGTGCCAGCAGCTTATTATTAACTAACTATGGCTACACCTTC.

This chain uses TRBV5-1 with TRBJ2-7; a weak D match, TRBD2 (7 bases). The V end lost 2 bases, the J end lost 3 bases, and 15 bases lay between the germline ends. Germline V gene sequence: CDR1 SGHRS, CDR2 YFSETQ. This CDR3 is built from 15 residues. For the CDR3, the DNA is TGCGCCAGCAGCTTTTGGGGGGGCAGCCTCTACGAGCAGTACTTC. Its protein is CASSFWGGSLYEQYF.

The chain links TRBV11-2 to TRBJ1-6; 8 nucleotides match TRBD1. J was trimmed by 10 bases and V by 5 bases; bases with no gene match: 16. In germline, CDR1 is SGHAT, CDR2 FQNNGV. This CDR3 is 17 amino acids long. CDR3 DNA: TGTGCCAGCAGCAGCCCCAGGGGGCGGGCAGTGGGGTCACCCCTCCACTTT. Protein product: CASSSPRGRAVGSPLHF.

The chain combines TRBV6-1 with TRBJ2-7; D remains ambiguous. The germline V gene encodes CDR1 MNHNS and CDR2 SASEGT. The CDR3 sequence is 16 residues long. The V end lost 0 bases, the J end lost 4 bases, and 16 bases lay between the germline ends. CDR3 region: CASSEAQWGFGYEQYF. The CDR3 bases are TGTGCCAGCAGTGAAGCGCAGTGGGGTTTTGGGTACGAGCAGTACTTC.

V usage is TRBV11-2 and J usage is TRBJ1-6; 8 bases fit TRBD1. CDR1 is SGHAT and CDR2 is FQNNGV in the germline V gene. V shed 5 bases and J 6 bases; nucleotides not matched to a gene: 6. This CDR3 is built from 15 residues. The CDR3: CASSIDRGGNSPLHF. In DNA form, the CDR3 reads TGTGCCAGCAGCATTGACAGGGGAGGTAATTCACCCCTCCACTTT. The full variable domain, with the rest looked up from reference TRBV11-2 and TRBJ1-6, is EAGVAQSPRYKIIEKRQSVAFWCNPISGHATLYWYQQILGQGPKLLIQFQNNGVVDDSQLPKDRFSAERLKGVDSTLKIQPAKLEDSAVYLCASSIDRGGNSPLHFGNGTRLTVT.

The chain carries TRBV7-9 and TRBJ2-7, with D perhaps assigned TRBD1 or TRBD2 (5 bases each). Germline V lookup: CDR1 SEHNR, CDR2 FQNEAQ (reference sequence). V was trimmed by 4 bases and J by 3 bases, leaving 22 bases between them. This CDR3 comprises 17 residues. In nucleotides, the CDR3 is TGTGCCAGCAGCTATGAGCCTGGGGGTCTCAAGAACTACGAGCAGTACTTC. The encoded protein is CASSYEPGGLKNYEQYF.

This clone showed up just once. The CDR3 loop reads CASSLRTGNYGYTF. In DNA form, the CDR3 reads TGTGCCAGCAGCCTAAGGACAGGGAACTATGGCTACACCTTC. J is TRBJ1-2 and V is TRBV4-2; TRBD1 aligns across 8 bases. Germline V gives CDR1 LGHNA, CDR2 YNFKEQ. J lost 2 bases, V lost 4 bases, and 3 bases had no gene match. The CDR3 contains 14 residues.

The chain is built from TRBV6-5 and TRBJ1-4; 7 bases line up with TRBD1. Trimming took 2 bases from V and 8 from J; bases not matched to a gene: 5. Germline CDR1 and CDR2: MNHEY and SVGAGI. This CDR3 contains 14 residues. The CDR3 DNA reads as TGTGCCAGCAGTTACGCGCCAGGGGGAGAAAAACTGTTTTTT. Translation gives CASSYAPGGEKLFF.

The rearrangement joins TRBV10-1 to TRBJ2-7, with 9 bases matching TRBD1. Germline CDR1 and CDR2: WNHNN and SYGVQD (reference sequence). Trimming at V came to 3 bases and at J to 4 bases, leaving 1 base not matched to a gene. The CDR3 length is 13 residues. The CDR3 DNA follows: TGCGCCAGCAGTGATGGGACAGGGTACGAGCAGTACTTC. It specifies CASSDGTGYEQYF.

DNA for the CDR3: TGCGCCAGCAGCGAGGACAGGGGATCTCGGGGCTACACCTTC. Translation gives CASSEDRGSRGYTF. The chain joins TRBV5-1 to TRBJ1-2, with 9 bases fitting TRBD1. J gave up 8 bases and V 4 bases, and 9 bases lay outside the gene matches. This CDR3 has 14 residues. Germline V CDR1 and CDR2: SGHRS, YFSETQ.